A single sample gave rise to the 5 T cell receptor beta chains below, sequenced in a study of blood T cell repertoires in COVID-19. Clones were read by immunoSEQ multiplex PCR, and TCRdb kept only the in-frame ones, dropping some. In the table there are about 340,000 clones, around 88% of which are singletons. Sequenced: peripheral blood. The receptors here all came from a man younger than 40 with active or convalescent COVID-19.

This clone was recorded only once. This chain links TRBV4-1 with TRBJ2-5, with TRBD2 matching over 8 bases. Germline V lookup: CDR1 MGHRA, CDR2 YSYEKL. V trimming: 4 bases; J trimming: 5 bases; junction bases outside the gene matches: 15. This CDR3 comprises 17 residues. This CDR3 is CASSLRGSGSFTETQYF. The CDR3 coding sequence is TGCGCCAGCAGCCTACGCGGGAGCGGGAGTTTTACGGAGACCCAGTACTTC.

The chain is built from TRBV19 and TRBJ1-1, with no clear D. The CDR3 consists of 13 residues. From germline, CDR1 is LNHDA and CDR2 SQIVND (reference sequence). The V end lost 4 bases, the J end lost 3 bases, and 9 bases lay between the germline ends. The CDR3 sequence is CASSNAGYTEAFF. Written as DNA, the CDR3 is TGTGCCAGTAGTAATGCCGGGTACACTGAAGCTTTCTTT.

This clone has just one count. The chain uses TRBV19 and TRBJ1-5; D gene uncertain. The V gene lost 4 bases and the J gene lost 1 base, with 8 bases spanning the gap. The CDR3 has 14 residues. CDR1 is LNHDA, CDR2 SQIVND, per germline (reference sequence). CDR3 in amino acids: CASSTSGSNQPQHF. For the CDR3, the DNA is TGTGCCAGTAGTACGTCGGGGAGCAATCAGCCCCAGCATTTT.

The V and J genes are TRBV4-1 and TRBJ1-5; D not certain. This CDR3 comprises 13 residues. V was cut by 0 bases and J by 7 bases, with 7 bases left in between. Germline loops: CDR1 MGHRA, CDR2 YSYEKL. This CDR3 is CASSQDEEQPQHF. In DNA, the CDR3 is TGCGCCAGCAGCCAAGATGAAGAGCAGCCCCAGCATTTT.

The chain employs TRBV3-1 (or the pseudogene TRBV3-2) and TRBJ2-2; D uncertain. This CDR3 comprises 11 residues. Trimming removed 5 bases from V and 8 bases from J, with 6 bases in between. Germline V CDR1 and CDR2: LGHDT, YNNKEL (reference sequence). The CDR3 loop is CASSSGGELFF. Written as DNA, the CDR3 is TGTGCCAGCAGCTCCGGTGGGGAGCTGTTTTTT.